The 20 T cell receptor beta chains reported below all come from one sample, sequenced in a study of shared clonotypes between healthy human individuals. Data came from immunoSEQ multiplex PCR; TCRdb stores just in-frame clones and leaves some out. Of around 2.5 million clones in the sample, roughly 93% were seen once. The sample taken for sequencing was naive CD4+ T cells from PBMCs. The subset is: CD45RA+ positively selected. These receptors were obtained from a man between 18 and 29 years old in good health. Some clones in this sample may be carry-over from other donors' samples.

The chain employs TRBV20-1 and TRBJ2-7, with D possibly TRBD1 on 5 matching bases. Germline loops: CDR1 DFQATT, CDR2 SNEGSKA (reference sequence). V shed 4 bases and J shed 7 bases, with 11 bases lying between them. There are 11 residues in the CDR3. The CDR3 region has the DNA TGCAGTGCTAAATATGCAGGGGAGCAGTACTTC. Its translation is CSAKYAGEQYF.

This clone has only one observation. V usage is TRBV19 and J usage is TRBJ1-3; D is unclear. V shed 8 bases and J shed 0 bases, with 17 bases lying between them. Germline lookup yields CDR1 LNHDA and CDR2 SQIVND (reference sequence). The CDR3 has 16 amino acids. CDR3 sequence (DNA): TGTGCCAGTTCCGATAAGAGGCAGCACTCTGGAAACACCATATATTTT. Its protein is CASSDKRQHSGNTIYF. Together with reference TRBV19 and TRBJ1-3, the CDR3 gives the full variable domain: DGGITQSPKYLFRKEGQNVTLSCEQNLNHDAMYWYRQDPGQGLRLIYYSQIVNDFQKGDIAEGYSVSREKKESFPLTVTSAQKNPTAFYLCASSDKRQHSGNTIYFGEGSWLTVV.

J is TRBJ2-5 and V is TRBV5-1; no firm D call. Germline CDR1 reads SGHRS; CDR2 reads YFSETQ. The length of the CDR3 is 14 residues. Trimming pared 0 bases from V and 3 bases from J, leaving 9 bases between. CDR3 loop: CASSLEVAEETQYF. CDR3 coding DNA: TGCGCCAGCAGCTTGGAGGTAGCTGAAGAGACCCAGTACTTC.

CDR3 DNA: TGTGCCAGCAGCCCTACGGCGGCAGTGCCTCTGGGCGCAAACGTCCTGACTTTC. Its protein product is CASSPTAAVPLGANVLTF. The chain uses TRBV5-4 and TRBJ2-6; D remains ambiguous. Per germline, CDR1 SGHNT and CDR2 YYREEE (reference sequence). V lost 4 bases to trimming and J lost 10 bases, with 27 bases between them. There are 18 residues in the CDR3.

The V gene is TRBV4-2, the J gene TRBJ2-3; TRBD1 aligns across 7 bases. J gave up 3 bases and V 2 bases, and 5 bases lay outside the gene matches. CDR3 length equals 15 residues. Germline CDR1 is LGHNA and CDR2 is YNFKEQ. The DNA of the CDR3 is TGTGCCAGCAGCCAACCCGGGACAGAGACAGATACGCAGTATTTT. It is translated as CASSQPGTETDTQYF.

This chain connects TRBV14 to TRBJ1-2; perhaps TRBD1 as D (6 bases). This CDR3 contains 16 residues. V was shortened by 4 bases and J by 4 bases, with 19 bases between the two germline ends. Germline V lookup: CDR1 SGHDN, CDR2 FVKESK. The DNA for the CDR3 is TGTGCCAGCAGCCCGACCGGGGGCCGGGTGGCCTATGGCTACACCTTC. Its protein product is CASSPTGGRVAYGYTF.

CDR3 in amino acids: CASSEDRYSNQPQHF. The CDR3 DNA reads TGTGCCAGCAGTGAAGACAGGTATAGCAATCAGCCCCAGCATTTT. This chain joins TRBV6-1 and TRBJ1-5; weak D call: TRBD1 (5 bases). The V end lost 1 base, the J end lost 0 bases, and 7 bases lay between the germline ends. Germline V gene data show CDR1 as MNHNS and CDR2 as SASEGT. This CDR3 region has 15 residues.

The chain recombines TRBV11-2 with TRBJ2-1; the match to TRBD2 covers 8 bases. V was clipped by 4 bases and J by 8 bases; unmatched bases: 16. From germline, CDR1 is SGHAT and CDR2 FQNNGV. There are 17 residues in the CDR3. The CDR3 DNA is TGTGCCAGCAGCTCTAGACCGGGACTAGAACTTGTCGATGAGCAGTTCTTC. It translates to CASSSRPGLELVDEQFF.

This sequence joins TRBV9 and TRBJ2-1; unclear D gene. The germline V gene encodes CDR1 SGDLS and CDR2 YYNGEE. V dropped 0 bases and J dropped 9 bases, with 16 bases sitting between them. The CDR3 has 15 residues. The CDR3 bases are TGTGCCAGCAGCGTAGCCGCCAATGCGGTGGGTGAGCAGTTCTTC. It is translated as CASSVAANAVGEQFF.

This clone was picked up one time. The gene calls are TRBV9 and TRBJ1-1; weak D call: TRBD1 (5 bases). The V and J ends lost 5 bases and 3 bases respectively, with 11 bases between them. This CDR3 comprises 13 residues. CDR1 and CDR2 from the germline V gene are SGDLS and YYNGEE. Here the CDR3 DNA reads TGTGCCAGCAGGGGGGGTGGTGACACTGAAGCTTTCTTT. Translation: CASRGGGDTEAFF.

The chain has TRBV6-1 and TRBJ2-3, with TRBD2 as a possible D gene (6 bases). This CDR3 contains 15 residues. Trimming removed 8 bases from V and 5 bases from J, with 20 bases in between. Germline V gives CDR1 MNHNS, CDR2 SASEGT. CDR3 coding DNA: TGTGCCAGCGCCGTCACTTGGGAGGTAGAAGATACGCAGTATTTT. It encodes CASAVTWEVEDTQYF.

The J gene is TRBJ2-7, the V gene TRBV15, with 8 bases that match TRBD2. The CDR3 totals 15 residues. Germline trimming cut 2 bases from V and 3 bases from J; bases unmatched to any gene: 6. Per the germline V gene, CDR1 is LNHNV and CDR2 is YYDKDF (reference sequence). The DNA for the CDR3 is TGTGCCACCAGCAGAAAAGGTAGCGGGAACTACGAGCAGTACTTC. Its protein is CATSRKGSGNYEQYF.

The chain carries TRBV10-3 and TRBJ1-1; D is unclear. CDR1 ENHRY and CDR2 SYGVKD come from the germline V gene. The CDR3 covers 13 residues. Trimming left V 3 bases short and J 4 bases short, with 9 bases between. CDR3 sequence: CAISDFRITEAFF. Here the CDR3 DNA reads TGTGCCATCAGTGATTTCCGAATCACTGAAGCTTTCTTT.

V is TRBV5-4 and J is TRBJ1-1, with no clear D. Trimming left V 6 bases short and J 0 bases short, with 15 bases between. The germline CDR1 and CDR2 sequences are SGHNT and YYREEE (reference sequence). CDR3 length: 15 residues. This chain's CDR3 is CASTPPGAVNTEAFF. CDR3 DNA: TGTGCCAGCACCCCCCCCGGAGCCGTGAACACTGAAGCTTTCTTT.

This rearrangement joins TRBV7-2 to TRBJ2-3, with D uncertain. Germline V gene data show CDR1 as SGHTA and CDR2 as FQGNSA. V was trimmed by 3 bases and J by 1 base, leaving 17 bases between them. The CDR3 has 17 residues. The chain's CDR3 is CASSFLTASMGTDTQYF. The CDR3 bases are TGTGCCAGCAGCTTCCTGACGGCCTCTATGGGCACAGATACGCAGTATTTT.

This clone was counted once. The sample has other DNA sequences that encode this CDR3 too. This sequence joins TRBV5-1 and TRBJ2-3; D possibly corresponds to TRBD2 (6 bases). The germline V and J ends were trimmed by 4 bases and 0 bases, with 9 bases remaining between them. The CDR3 has 14 amino acids. Germline V CDR1 and CDR2: SGHRS, YFSETQ. The CDR3 DNA reads TGCGCCAGCAGCACTGGGACTAGCACAGATACGCAGTATTTT. It is translated as CASSTGTSTDTQYF.

The V and J genes are TRBV7-9 and TRBJ2-1; 9 nucleotides agree with TRBD1. This CDR3 is built from 16 residues. V was clipped by 0 bases and J by 3 bases; unmatched bases: 3. Per germline, CDR1 SEHNR and CDR2 FQNEAQ (reference sequence). The CDR3 spells CASSLAGTGIYNEQFF. The CDR3, as DNA: TGTGCCAGCAGCTTAGCCGGGACAGGGATCTACAATGAGCAGTTCTTC.

The chain combines TRBV18 with TRBJ2-7; possibly TRBD1 for D (5 bases). This CDR3 has 14 amino acids. The germline V and J ends were trimmed by 3 bases and 5 bases, with 14 bases remaining between them. The germline CDR1 and CDR2 sequences are KGHSH and LQKENI. The CDR3 loop is CASSPSGSWDEQYF. CDR3 coding DNA: TGTGCCAGCTCACCGTCAGGGTCTTGGGACGAGCAGTACTTC.

This chain links TRBV19 with TRBJ1-3; tentative D call: TRBD1 (5 bases). This CDR3 has 19 residues. Germline values: CDR1 LNHDA, CDR2 SQIVND (reference sequence). The V end lost 2 bases, the J end lost 0 bases, and 20 bases lay between the germline ends. CDR3: CASSIPGRLPQVSGNTIYF. In DNA, the CDR3 is TGTGCCAGTAGTATACCGGGACGGCTACCCCAGGTCTCTGGAAACACCATATATTTT.

A few counts support this clone. The rearrangement joins TRBV2 to TRBJ1-5; D perhaps matches TRBD1 (6 bases). There are 15 residues in the CDR3. Germline CDR1 SNHLY, CDR2 FYNNEI. V was cut by 8 bases and J by 0 bases, with 14 bases left in between. In DNA, the CDR3 is TGTGCCAGCGGGTTTCAGGGGCTTAGCAATCAGCCCCAGCATTTT. It is translated as CASGFQGLSNQPQHF.